The T cell receptor beta chain described here comes from a study of T cell changes during pregnancy in multiple sclerosis. CDR3 length equals 13 residues. The germline CDR1 and CDR2 sequences are SEHNR and FQNEAQ (reference sequence). Trimming cost V 3 bases and J 2 bases; bases outside gene matches: 1. Produced via immunoSEQ multiplex PCR; TCRdb's table is partial and in-frame only. The table records 40,000 to 50,000 clones, around 90% of them present only once. The material sequenced was CD4+ T cells from peripheral blood mononuclear cells, taken before pregnancy. This chain joins TRBV7-9 and TRBJ2-7; 7 nucleotides match TRBD1. The receptor was isolated from a female donor with multiple sclerosis, enrolled in a pregnancy study. The CDR3 protein is CASSFTGAYEQYF. DNA of the CDR3: TGTGCCAGCAGCTTTACAGGGGCCTACGAGCAGTACTTC. The full variable domain, its missing parts supplied by reference TRBV7-9 and TRBJ2-7, is DTGVSQNPRHKITKRGQNVTFRCDPISEHNRLYWYRQTLGQGPEFLTYFQNEAQLEKSRLLSDRFSAERPKGSFSTLEIQRTEQGDSAMYLCASSFTGAYEQYFGPGTRLTVT.